This TCR beta chain was identified in a study of T cells in women clearing cervical HPV infection. A note on this clone: The observed sequence ends 3 residues before the CDR3 terminus, with the missing tail filled in from the germline J gene.

V was cut by 6 bases and J by 0 bases, with 18 bases left in between. The CDR3 runs 17 residues. The germline V gene encodes CDR1 LNHDA and CDR2 SQIVND (reference sequence). Profiling relied on immunoSEQ multiplex PCR, and the TCRdb table lists in-frame clones only, not all of them. The table for this sample gives some 30,000 clones. This sequence originates from a woman aged 18 to 75 with a cervical HPV16 infection that either progressed to CIN3+ or cleared (not recorded which). This sequence joins TRBV19 and TRBJ1-5; D is unclear. Source material: blood buffy coat. The CDR3 protein is CASSGWVAGYSNQPQHF. The CDR3 bases that were read are TGTGCCAGTAGCGGGTGGGTCGCGGGATATAGCAATCAGCCC.